These 22 T cell receptor beta chains were all obtained from the same sample, sequenced in a study of spatial heterogeneity in lung cancer. The sample's time point: blood at routine non-recurrence follow-up after resection. TCRdb ran MiXCR on the 5' RACE reads and lists one entry per CDR3 protein. The table shows 45,000 to 50,000 distinct CDR3 sequences, with over 9.5% occurring only once. The sequenced sample was PBMCs, obtained at follow-up. Receptors originate from a male donor with early-stage non-small cell lung cancer.

There are a few counts of this clonotype. The junction departs from germline at one end; a sequencing error may be responsible. The chain links TRBV7-2 to TRBJ2-3; perhaps D is TRBD1 or TRBD2 (5 bases each). The CDR3 is made up of 16 amino acids. The germline gives CDR1 SGHTA, CDR2 FQGNSA. This chain's CDR3 is CASSSSPRGFQETQYF. CDR3 bases: TGTGCCAGCAGTTCAAGTCCCCGGGGCTTCCAAGAGACCCAGTACTTT. Full variable domain (outside the CDR3, taken from reference TRBV7-2 and TRBJ2-3): GAGVSQSPSNKVTEKGKDVELRCDPISGHTALYWYRQSLGQGLEFLIYFQGNSAPDKSGLPSDRFSAERTGGSVSTLTIQRTQQEDSAVYLCASSSSPRGFQETQYFGPGTRLTVL.

The chain is built from TRBV5-6 and TRBJ2-3; 10 nucleotides match TRBD1. CDR1 SGHDT and CDR2 YYEEEE come from the germline V gene. J gave up 2 bases and V 2 bases, and 5 bases lay outside the gene matches. The CDR3 loop spans 16 amino acids. CDR3 DNA: TGTGCCAGCAGCTTCGGGACAGGGGCCTCCACAGATACGCAGTATTTT. Amino acid sequence: CASSFGTGASTDTQYF.

This clonotype was picked up many times. The genes are TRBV12-3 or TRBV12-4 and TRBJ1-4; D call uncertain. The CDR3 is 15 residues long. Trimming left V 8 bases short and J 7 bases short, with 20 bases between. The CDR3 reads CASSRVGLPGEKLFF. CDR3 nucleotides: TGTGCCAGCTCAAGGGTCGGTCTGCCGGGTGAAAAACTGTTTTTT.

A few counts support this clonotype. V and J are TRBV7-9 and TRBJ1-5, with no clear D. The CDR3 has 14 residues. Germline V gene sequence: CDR1 SEHNR, CDR2 FQNEAQ (reference sequence). Trimming cost V 1 base and J 0 bases, with 4 bases left between them. The CDR3 bases are TGTGCCAGCAGCTTAGGGAATAGCAATCAGCCCCAGCATTTT. As protein: CASSLGNSNQPQHF.

This clonotype was observed at least ten times. The chain uses TRBV6-5 and TRBJ1-1, with D perhaps TRBD1 (5 bases). CDR3 length equals 12 residues. Looked up from germline, CDR1 is MNHEY and CDR2 is SVGAGI. Trimming left V 0 bases short and J 8 bases short, with 7 bases between. CDR3 nucleotides: TGTGCCAGCAGTTACTCGGGGGTAGAAGCTTTCTTT. This sequence encodes CASSYSGVEAFF.

Turning to this clonotype: One end of the junction varies from germline; a read error may be responsible. The genes are TRBV7-2 and TRBJ2-1; a weak D match, TRBD1 (5 bases). Per germline, CDR1 SGHTA and CDR2 FQGNSA. The CDR3 has 13 amino acids. CDR3 DNA: TGTGTCAGCAGCTTAGTTTGGCAGGGCGAGCAGTTCTTC. Its translation is CVSSLVWQGEQFF.

This clonotype was seen a few times. The chain is built from TRBV7-9 and TRBJ2-1; possibly TRBD2 for D (6 bases). Trimming took off 5 bases at V and 7 bases at J, with 15 bases between the two ends. Germline V CDR1 and CDR2: SEHNR, FQNEAQ (reference sequence). The CDR3 consists of 14 residues. The CDR3 loop reads CASSPRYLANEQFF. The CDR3 nucleotides read TGTGCCAGCAGCCCCCGATATCTAGCGAATGAGCAGTTCTTC.

This clonotype appeared many times. The chain carries TRBV7-9 and TRBJ2-5; weak D call: TRBD2 (6 bases). The CDR3 consists of 16 residues. Trimming removed 0 bases at V and 5 bases at J, with 16 bases between. The germline V gene encodes CDR1 SEHNR and CDR2 FQNEAQ (reference sequence). CDR3 sequence reads: CASSLASKFREETQYF. DNA of the CDR3: TGTGCCAGCAGCTTAGCCTCGAAGTTCCGGGAGGAGACCCAGTACTTC.

In its sample, this clonotype was seen many times. It is likely a read error, because the conserved phenylalanine at the end of the CDR3 is missing. Because the CDR3's place on the DNA is in doubt, the DNA is left out and the CDR3 is given as listed by TCRdb. The rearrangement links TRBV5-6 to TRBJ2-7. The CDR3 is 8 residues long, ends included. Germline V gene lookup returns CDR1 SGHDT and CDR2 YYEEEE. This chain's CDR3 is CASSLAEC.

In its sample, this clonotype was seen a few times. The genes are TRBV29-1 and TRBJ2-2, with 9 nucleotides matching TRBD1. CDR1 and CDR2 from the germline V gene are SQVTM and ANQGSEA. The CDR3 spans 14 residues. Trimming at V came to 7 bases and at J to 5 bases, leaving 8 bases not matched to a gene. The CDR3 loop is CSALPGTGTGELFF. The CDR3, as DNA: TGCAGCGCTCTACCCGGGACAGGGACCGGGGAGCTGTTTTTT.

J is TRBJ1-4 and V is TRBV15; no firm D call. Trimming pared 3 bases from V and 0 bases from J, leaving 5 bases between. The V gene's germline CDR1 is LNHNV and CDR2 YYDKDF (reference sequence). This CDR3 region has 14 residues. The CDR3, as DNA: TGTGCCACCAGCAGGCGTGCAACTAATGAAAAACTGTTTTTT. This translates into CATSRRATNEKLFF. The full variable domain, completed using reference TRBV15 and TRBJ1-4, is DAMVIQNPRYQVTQFGKPVTLSCSQTLNHNVMYWYQQKSSQAPKLLFHYYDKDFNNEADTPDNFQSRRPNTSFCFLDIRSPGLGDTAMYLCATSRRATNEKLFFGSGTQLSVL.

This clonotype occurred a few times. The rearrangement joins TRBV27 to TRBJ2-3; TRBD2 might be the D (6 bases). The CDR3 covers 16 residues. V lost 5 bases and J 6 bases, leaving 21 bases between the germline ends. The germline V gene has CDR1 MNHEY and CDR2 SMNVEV (reference sequence). The CDR3 region has the DNA TGTGCCAGCAGTCCCCCCGGGGGACGGCCCGGGGATACGCAGTATTTT. Encoded protein: CASSPPGGRPGDTQYF.

Many counts were recorded for this clonotype. This sequence joins TRBV7-2 and TRBJ1-6; D ambiguous. Deletions cut 5 bases from V and 7 bases from J, with 9 bases between. In germline, CDR1 is SGHTA, CDR2 FQGNSA. This CDR3 contains 13 residues. The chain's CDR3 is CASSPMRNSPLHF. The CDR3 DNA reads TGTGCCAGCAGCCCAATGAGAAATTCACCCCTCCACTTT.

The sample holds many counts of this clonotype. V and J are TRBV3-1 and TRBJ2-2; no clear D gene. Germline loops: CDR1 LGHDT, CDR2 YNNKEL (reference sequence). Trimming stripped 2 bases from V and 0 bases from J, with 4 bases between. The CDR3 sequence is 14 residues long. The CDR3 DNA sequence: TGTGCCAGCAGCCAAAACGCGAACACCGGGGAGCTGTTTTTT. This encodes CASSQNANTGELFF.

This clonotype was detected only a few times. The V call is TRBV18, the J call TRBJ2-1; 13 positions match TRBD2. Germline CDR1 and CDR2: KGHSH and LQKENI. This CDR3 has 15 residues. The V gene end was trimmed by 6 bases and the J gene end by 5 bases; junction bases not matched to a gene: 4. CDR3 residues: CASSLLAGGHNEQFF. CDR3 bases: TGTGCCAGCTCGCTACTAGCGGGAGGGCACAATGAGCAGTTCTTC.

This clonotype appeared many times. The V and J genes are TRBV30 and TRBJ1-6, with 7 bases that match TRBD1. Trimming took 5 bases from V and 5 from J; bases not matched to a gene: 9. The CDR3 runs 15 residues. Germline V CDR1 and CDR2: GTSNPN, SVGIG (reference sequence). CDR3 protein: CAWDSGQTNNSPLHF. Written as DNA, the CDR3 is TGTGCCTGGGACTCGGGACAGACGAATAATTCACCCCTCCACTTT.

This clonotype was recorded at least ten times. V gene TRBV4-2 combines with J gene TRBJ1-5; possible D gene TRBD1, 6 bases. CDR1 is LGHNA and CDR2 is YNFKEQ in the germline V gene. This CDR3 is built from 15 residues. V dropped 0 bases and J dropped 5 bases, with 11 bases sitting between them. In DNA, the CDR3 is TGTGCCAGCAGCCAAGAAACAGGGCCCGATCAGCCCCAGCATTTT. Translated: CASSQETGPDQPQHF.

J is TRBJ2-5 and V is TRBV5-1; D possibly matches TRBD1 or TRBD2 (5 bases each). With 6 bases removed from V and 3 bases from J, the gap between germline ends came to 18 bases. Germline V gene sequence: CDR1 SGHRS, CDR2 YFSETQ. The CDR3 loop spans 15 amino acids. The DNA of the CDR3 is TGCGCCAGCACTGTTTCGGGGACGGCGAAAGAGACCCAGTACTTC. Residues: CASTVSGTAKETQYF.

This clonotype was observed a few times. The gene calls are TRBV7-9 and TRBJ2-1; a weak D match, TRBD1 (5 bases). The CDR3 totals 15 residues. Trimming removed 2 bases from V and 2 bases from J, with 10 bases in between. Germline V gene data show CDR1 as SEHNR and CDR2 as FQNEAQ (reference sequence). The CDR3 protein is CASSLPGAAYNEQFF. In nucleotides, the CDR3 is TGTGCCAGCAGCTTACCTGGGGCGGCCTACAATGAGCAGTTCTTC.

This clonotype was seen just once. The rearrangement joins TRBV14 to TRBJ2-1; a possible D gene is TRBD2 (5 bases). This CDR3 has 15 amino acids. The ends were cut back, 0 bases at V and 0 bases at J, with 6 bases in the middle. Germline loops: CDR1 SGHDN, CDR2 FVKESK. The CDR3 nucleotides read TGTGCCAGCAGCCAAGATGAGGGCTCCTACAATGAGCAGTTCTTC. Translating gives CASSQDEGSYNEQFF.

This clonotype showed up many times. J is TRBJ1-1 and V is TRBV18, with TRBD1 as a possible D gene (5 bases). Looked up from germline, CDR1 is KGHSH and CDR2 is LQKENI. The CDR3 is made up of 14 amino acids. V gave up 3 bases and J gave up 3 bases, with 11 bases separating them. This CDR3 reads CASSPDTEYTEAFF. The CDR3 DNA reads as TGTGCCAGCTCACCGGACACAGAGTACACTGAAGCTTTCTTT.

V is TRBV5-4 and J is TRBJ2-5, with D perhaps matching TRBD2 (7 bases). CDR1 is SGHNT, CDR2 YYREEE, per germline (reference sequence). V was clipped by 0 bases and J by 5 bases, with 14 bases between them. The CDR3 totals 15 residues. The CDR3 loop reads CASSLGPGGRETQYF. CDR3 bases: TGTGCCAGCAGCTTGGGCCCGGGGGGCCGGGAGACCCAGTACTTC.